The 30 T cell receptor beta chains below all came from one sample that was sequenced in a study of blood T cell repertoires in COVID-19. Sequencing used immunoSEQ multiplex PCR; TCRdb keeps in-frame clones, though not all of them. The sample contains about 270,000 clones, about 90% of which appear only once. The specimen was PBMCs or T cells enriched from blood (not recorded which). The receptors shown here come from a woman aged 60-75 years who had recovered from COVID-19.

The chain recombines TRBV12-3 or TRBV12-4 with TRBJ2-5; D is ambiguous. The CDR3 extends over 12 amino acids. V was pared by 3 bases and J by 5 bases, with 7 bases between. In DNA, the CDR3 is TGTGCCAGCAGTTTGTTCGCGGAGACCCAGTACTTC. Residues: CASSLFAETQYF.

The table lists this clone with a few counts. The V and J genes are TRBV10-1 and TRBJ1-3, with 9 bases matching TRBD1. Germline V gives CDR1 WNHNN, CDR2 SYGVQD (reference sequence). Trimming removed 3 bases from V and 4 bases from J; junction bases left unmatched: 13. The CDR3 is 18 residues long. The CDR3: CASSDSTGTGLSGNTIYF. The CDR3 bases are TGCGCCAGCAGTGATTCCACCGGGACAGGGCTCTCCGGAAACACCATATATTTT.

The V call is TRBV10-3, the J call TRBJ2-7; a weak D match, TRBD1 (6 bases). CDR1 ENHRY and CDR2 SYGVKD come from the germline V gene. The V gene lost 6 bases and the J gene lost 0 bases, with 15 bases spanning the gap. CDR3 length: 15 amino acids. CDR3 DNA sequence: TGTGCCATCAGGACAGGAACCGCGAGCTCCTACGAGCAGTACTTC. Its translation is CAIRTGTASSYEQYF.

This clone was seen a few times. The chain uses TRBV10-2 and TRBJ2-1; no firm D call. Per germline, CDR1 WSHSY and CDR2 SAAADI. This CDR3 has 12 amino acids. Trimming removed 5 bases from V and 5 bases from J, with 7 bases in between. CDR3 nucleotide sequence: TGCGCCAGCAGTATAGTTGACAATGAGCAGTTCTTC. Its translation is CASSIVDNEQFF.

The table lists this clone with many counts. This chain joins TRBV18 and TRBJ1-1, with D tentatively TRBD1 (6 bases). V dropped 3 bases and J dropped 4 bases, with 21 bases sitting between them. Germline values: CDR1 KGHSH, CDR2 LQKENI. There are 17 residues in the CDR3. CDR3 bases: TGTGCCAGCTCACCGCCGGGGAGGGGGGCGCCGGCCACTGAAGCTTTCTTT. It encodes CASSPPGRGAPATEAFF.

The chain combines TRBV28 with TRBJ1-6, with D possibly matching TRBD1 (5 bases). The CDR3 has 17 amino acids. V gave up 6 bases and J gave up 4 bases, with 19 bases separating them. CDR1 is MDHEN, CDR2 SYDVKM, per germline. DNA of the CDR3: TGTGCCAGCAGCACCGTTAGGACAAGGAGTTATAATTCACCCCTCCACTTT. It specifies CASSTVRTRSYNSPLHF.

The chain combines TRBV5-1 with TRBJ2-5; D gene ambiguous. From germline, CDR1 is SGHRS and CDR2 YFSETQ. The germline V and J ends were trimmed by 1 base and 4 bases, with 14 bases remaining between them. This CDR3 comprises 15 residues. The CDR3 DNA follows: TGCGCCAGCAGCTTGCGCCGGCTGACGGGAGAGACCCAGTACTTC. Translating gives CASSLRRLTGETQYF.

The rearrangement joins TRBV7-3 to TRBJ2-7, with 9 nucleotides matching TRBD1. Germline CDR1 SGHTA, CDR2 FQGTGA. The CDR3 has 13 residues. Trimming cost V 5 bases and J 12 bases; bases outside gene matches: 11. The CDR3 coding sequence is TGTGCCAGCAGCCCTAACCCGGGACAGGGTTGGTACTTC. It specifies CASSPNPGQGWYF.

The V call is TRBV5-1, the J call TRBJ2-5; TRBD2 is a possible D gene (5 bases). CDR1 and CDR2 from the germline V gene are SGHRS and YFSETQ. The CDR3 is 14 residues long. The V gene lost 4 bases and the J gene lost 5 bases, with 15 bases spanning the gap. The CDR3 region has the DNA TGCGCCAGCAGCCCGGGAACAGTTTCGGAGACCCAGTACTTC. Translated: CASSPGTVSETQYF. The full variable domain, completed using reference TRBV5-1 and TRBJ2-5, is KAGVTQTPRYLIKTRGQQVTLSCSPISGHRSVSWYQQTPGQGLQFLFEYFSETQRNKGNFPGRFSGRQFSNSRSEMNVSTLELGDSALYLCASSPGTVSETQYFGPGTRLLVL.

The V call is TRBV27, the J call TRBJ1-5; TRBD1 might be the D (5 bases). V was shortened by 4 bases and J by 3 bases, with 19 bases between the two germline ends. The CDR3 is 17 residues long. CDR1 is MNHEY and CDR2 is SMNVEV in the germline V gene (reference sequence). CDR3 bases: TGTGCCAGCAGTTCGCAGGGAATTTTTCCCACCAATCAGCCCCAGCATTTT. It specifies CASSSQGIFPTNQPQHF.

The chain has TRBV18 and TRBJ1-1; 11 nucleotides line up with TRBD1. Germline CDR1 reads KGHSH; CDR2 reads LQKENI. CDR3 size: 15 residues. Losses at the gene ends were 6 bases for V and 4 bases for J; bases not matched to a gene: 7. The CDR3 DNA reads TGTGCCAGCTCGTCCCGGGACAGGGGGGGCACTGAAGCTTTCTTT. Translated, it gives CASSSRDRGGTEAFF.

The V call is TRBV18, the J call TRBJ2-7, with a weak D call TRBD2 (6 bases). CDR1 is KGHSH and CDR2 is LQKENI in the germline V gene. CDR3 length: 14 residues. V was trimmed by 3 bases and J by 3 bases, leaving 12 bases between them. CDR3 nucleotides: TGTGCCAGCTCACCGGCGGAGGGCTTCTACGAGCAGTACTTC. As protein: CASSPAEGFYEQYF.

This clone was detected once. V gene TRBV5-1 combines with J gene TRBJ2-3; D may be TRBD2 (5 bases). The length of the CDR3 is 12 residues. The V gene lost 2 bases and the J gene lost 6 bases, with 7 bases spanning the gap. Looked up from germline, CDR1 is SGHRS and CDR2 is YFSETQ. CDR3 nucleotide sequence: TGCGCCAGCAGCTTTATAGCGGATACGCAGTATTTT. Protein product: CASSFIADTQYF.

This clone has a handful of counts. J is TRBJ2-7 and V is TRBV7-9; a possible D gene is TRBD1 (6 bases). Trimming removed 5 bases at V and 2 bases at J, with 13 bases between. Germline V CDR1 and CDR2: SEHNR, FQNEAQ (reference sequence). The CDR3 has 14 residues. For the CDR3, the DNA is TGTGCCAGCAGCATACAGGGCCGCCCCTACGAGCAGTACTTC. Translating gives CASSIQGRPYEQYF.

The chain joins TRBV6-4 to TRBJ1-5; D ambiguous. The CDR3 has 13 amino acids. V lost 3 bases to trimming and J lost 3 bases, with 6 bases between them. In germline, CDR1 is MRHNA, CDR2 SNTAGT. The CDR3 DNA reads TGTGCCAGCAGTGAGGGCCTCAATCAGCCCCAGCATTTT. Its translation: CASSEGLNQPQHF.

The chain recombines TRBV3-1 (or the pseudogene TRBV3-2) with TRBJ2-1; D unresolved. Deletions cut 0 bases from V and 7 bases from J, with 7 bases between. The CDR3 totals 13 residues. The germline V gene has CDR1 LGHDT and CDR2 YNNKEL (reference sequence). The DNA for the CDR3 is TGTGCCAGCAGCCAAGAATGGCAAAATGAGCAGTTCTTC. Translating gives CASSQEWQNEQFF.

The V call is TRBV10-3, the J call TRBJ2-5; 11 positions match TRBD1. The germline V gene has CDR1 ENHRY and CDR2 SYGVKD. CDR3 length equals 15 residues. The V segment lost 3 bases and the J segment 1 base; nucleotides outside the gene matches: 1. CDR3 bases: TGTGCCATCAGTGACGGGACAGGGGGCCAAGAGACCCAGTACTTC. It codes for CAISDGTGGQETQYF.

The rearrangement uses TRBV5-1 and TRBJ1-1; D may be TRBD1 (6 bases). Germline values: CDR1 SGHRS, CDR2 YFSETQ. The CDR3 length is 17 residues. V lost 3 bases, J lost 0 bases, and 18 bases lay in between. This CDR3 is CASSSPLGGAVNTEAFF. The CDR3 coding sequence is TGCGCCAGCAGCTCTCCCCTCGGGGGGGCGGTGAACACTGAAGCTTTCTTT.

This chain links TRBV3-1 (or the pseudogene TRBV3-2) with TRBJ2-3; D gene uncertain. With 5 bases removed from V and 0 bases from J, the gap between germline ends came to 9 bases. This CDR3 comprises 14 residues. Germline V lookup: CDR1 LGHDT, CDR2 YNNKEL (reference sequence). The CDR3 DNA reads as TGTGCCAGCAGCGCCGGGTGGAGCACAGATACGCAGTATTTT. Translated: CASSAGWSTDTQYF.

The chain is built from TRBV30 and TRBJ2-5, with D perhaps TRBD1 (5 bases). The CDR3 consists of 13 residues. CDR1 and CDR2 from the germline V gene are GTSNPN and SVGIG (reference sequence). V was trimmed by 4 bases and J by 6 bases, leaving 15 bases between them. This CDR3 reads CAWTQGGGKTQYF. CDR3 nucleotide sequence: TGTGCCTGGACCCAGGGTGGTGGGAAGACCCAGTACTTC.

The rearrangement joins TRBV6-5 to TRBJ1-5; the D gene is possibly TRBD1 (5 bases). V shed 4 bases and J shed 8 bases, with 21 bases lying between them. The CDR3 is made up of 16 amino acids. The germline gives CDR1 MNHEY, CDR2 SVGAGI. The CDR3, as DNA: TGTGCCAGCAGTTCCCACCAAACGACAGCGTTTGAGCCCCAGCATTTT. It yields the protein CASSSHQTTAFEPQHF.

This chain joins TRBV6-1 and TRBJ2-5; no clear D gene. The CDR3 is 17 residues long. V shed 2 bases and J shed 0 bases, with 16 bases lying between them. The germline CDR1 and CDR2 sequences are MNHNS and SASEGT. CDR3 sequence reads: CASSEWAFLDNQETQYF. The CDR3 DNA sequence: TGTGCCAGCAGTGAATGGGCGTTTTTAGACAACCAAGAGACCCAGTACTTC.

This chain connects TRBV4-2 to TRBJ2-2; possible D gene TRBD1, 7 bases. Germline V gene data show CDR1 as LGHNA and CDR2 as YNFKEQ. V was shortened by 0 bases and J by 6 bases, with 17 bases between the two germline ends. This CDR3 comprises 17 residues. Here the CDR3 DNA reads TGTGCCAGCAGCCAAGATGGGAACAGGGGAGGCGCCGGGGAGCTGTTTTTT. Amino acid sequence: CASSQDGNRGGAGELFF.

The genes are TRBV3-1 (or the pseudogene TRBV3-2) and TRBJ1-6, with 9 nucleotides matching TRBD1. This CDR3 comprises 15 residues. Unmatched junction bases numbered 6, after V lost 2 bases and J lost 10 bases. CDR1 is LGHDT and CDR2 is YNNKEL in the germline V gene (reference sequence). CDR3 sequence reads: CASSQWGQGGSPLHF. The CDR3, as DNA: TGTGCCAGCAGCCAATGGGGACAGGGTGGCTCACCCCTCCACTTT.

The CDR3 loop is CASSSGLASGELFF. DNA for the CDR3: TGTGCCAGCAGCTCGGGACTAGCGTCCGGGGAGCTGTTTTTT. J is TRBJ2-2 and V is TRBV11-2, with 10 bases aligning to TRBD2. V trimming: 4 bases; J trimming: 6 bases; junction bases outside the gene matches: 2. This CDR3 has 14 amino acids. Germline lookup yields CDR1 SGHAT and CDR2 FQNNGV.

This clone was observed once. The V gene is TRBV6-1, the J gene TRBJ2-1, with D unresolved. CDR1 is MNHNS, CDR2 SASEGT, per germline. The V end lost 2 bases, the J end lost 0 bases, and 17 bases lay between the germline ends. CDR3 length: 18 residues. CDR3 DNA: TGTGCCAGCAGTGAATTCTATAGCTCCCGTAGCTCCTACAATGAGCAGTTCTTC. The encoded protein is CASSEFYSSRSSYNEQFF.

This clone came up a few times. The CDR3 here is CAWGLGRETQYF. CDR3 sequence (DNA): TGTGCCTGGGGGCTAGGGAGGGAGACCCAGTACTTC. This rearrangement joins TRBV30 to TRBJ2-5, with D possibly TRBD2 on 6 matching bases. The V gene lost 5 bases and the J gene lost 5 bases, with 12 bases spanning the gap. The CDR3 is 12 residues long. Germline CDR1 and CDR2: GTSNPN and SVGIG (reference sequence).

The CDR3 nucleotides read TGTGCCAGCAGCCAAAACCTGGTCAGCGGGGGGGCCGGAGAGACCCAGTACTTC. Residues: CASSQNLVSGGAGETQYF. The chain links TRBV3-1 (or the pseudogene TRBV3-2) to TRBJ2-5, with 10 bases identical to TRBD2. Unmatched junction bases numbered 13, after V lost 2 bases and J lost 4 bases. This CDR3 region has 18 residues. CDR1 and CDR2 from the germline V gene are LGHDT and YNNKEL (reference sequence).

The chain couples TRBV5-1 to TRBJ1-5, with D perhaps matching TRBD1 (6 bases). The germline CDR1 and CDR2 sequences are SGHRS and YFSETQ. The CDR3 has 15 amino acids. V was shortened by 0 bases and J by 7 bases, with 14 bases between the two germline ends. The CDR3 protein is CASSLEGPQGQPQHF. The CDR3 DNA reads TGCGCCAGCAGCTTGGAGGGCCCCCAGGGGCAGCCCCAGCATTTT.

V is TRBV6-1 and J is TRBJ2-1; 8 nucleotides match TRBD1. The V gene's germline CDR1 is MNHNS and CDR2 SASEGT. The CDR3 is 19 residues long. V shed 4 bases, J shed 5 bases, and the junction held 19 bases outside the gene matches. The CDR3 loop reads CASSAEGTGQHRGHNEQFF. CDR3 DNA sequence: TGTGCCAGCAGTGCGGAGGGGACAGGACAGCATCGGGGTCACAATGAGCAGTTCTTC.